This T cell receptor beta chain was obtained from a study of shared clonotypes between healthy human individuals. Naive CD4+ cells were CD45RA-selected; the remaining cells were memory. Germline CDR1 is SGHRS and CDR2 is YFSETQ. The germline V and J ends were trimmed by 0 bases and 5 bases, with 14 bases remaining between them. The length of the CDR3 is 15 residues. Sequenced by immunoSEQ multiplex PCR; TCRdb stores in-frame clones only, minus some. Found here are about 1.1 million clones, 75% to 80% of them singletons; the top ten hold under 0.8%. The sequence derives from a man younger than 35 in good health. Some clones in this sample may be carry-over from other donors' samples. Sequenced input: memory CD4+ T cells from PBMCs. Subset given: CD45RA-negative fraction. The chain couples TRBV5-1 to TRBJ2-5; D is possibly TRBD1 (6 bases). The CDR3 region has the DNA TGCGCCAGCAGCTTGGGAGGACAGTTCGGGGAGACCCAGTACTTC. The encoded protein is CASSLGGQFGETQYF.